Described below is a single T cell receptor beta chain sequence and its context. Trimming took off 3 bases at V and 3 bases at J, with 15 bases between the two ends. The germline V gene has CDR1 SGDLS and CDR2 YYNGEE. The CDR3 runs to 16 residues. The data derive from a study of Ad26.COV2.S vaccination and SARS-CoV-2 variants. Treatment specified: roughly 19 received Ad26.COV2.S at low or high dose, single or two shots; five or six received placebo; per-sample allocation not given. The samples date from day 63 after the first vaccine or placebo injection. Sequenced by immunoSEQ multiplex PCR; TCRdb stores in-frame clones only, minus some. The table lists 350,000 to 500,000 clones, roughly 90% of them singletons, with 3.6% in the top ten.

The chain uses TRBV9 and TRBJ1-4; a weak D match, TRBD1 (6 bases). The sample consisted of peripheral blood, taken in a trial of Ad26.COV2.S vaccine versus placebo. This TCR came from a person between 18 and 59 years old who received the Ad26.COV2.S COVID-19 vaccine or a placebo. The CDR3 protein is CASSAGGGAPNEKLFF. In nucleotides, the CDR3 is TGTGCCAGCAGCGCAGGAGGGGGGGCACCTAATGAAAAACTGTTTTTT. Combining the CDR3 with reference TRBV9 and TRBJ1-4 gives the whole variable domain DSGVTQTPKHLITATGQRVTLRCSPRSGDLSVYWYQQSLDQGLQFLIQYYNGEERAKGNILERFSAQQFPDLHSELNLSSLELGDSALYFCASSAGGGAPNEKLFFGSGTQLSVL.